This record concerns one TCR beta chain sequence. The target antigen is unknown. This sample stems from a study of cytomegalovirus exposure and HLA in healthy donors. Vbeta (60) and Jbeta (13) primers were used in the PCR. Generated by immunoSEQ multiplex PCR, the TCRdb table keeps only in-frame clones and is missing some. The repertoire holds around 200,000 clones, around 68% seen once, with just under 3% in the top ten. Study conclusions and caveats: Because they were indistinguishable, some V segments, including TRBV6-2 and TRBV6-3, were excluded. In a later analysis, across HLA loci, associated TCR counts were highest for DRB1, lowest for HLA-C. A list of around 150 TCR beta chains associated with cytomegalovirus was given. Per a prior analysis, the majority of TCR beta V segments were productive roughly 90% or roughly 30% of the time.

With 4 bases clipped from V and 0 bases from J, the junction kept 14 bases outside the gene matches. CDR1 SNHLY and CDR2 FYNNEI come from the germline V gene. This CDR3 region has 18 residues. This TCR derives from a man aged 35 to 55 in good health and CMV-seronegative. V gene TRBV2 combines with J gene TRBJ1-2; TRBD1 matches 7 bases. Sequenced: PBMCs. CDR3 amino acids: CASSGTTGLVVANYGYTF. The DNA for the CDR3 is TGTGCCAGCAGTGGAACGACAGGGTTGGTGGTAGCTAACTATGGCTACACCTTC.